This entry concerns a single T cell receptor (beta chain). Its cognate antigen is unknown. Germline V gene lookup returns CDR1 SGHDT and CDR2 YYEEEE. V shed 4 bases and J shed 5 bases, with 15 bases lying between them. This CDR3 has 14 residues. Profiling relied on immunoSEQ multiplex PCR, and the TCRdb table lists in-frame clones only, not all of them. The sample holds approximately 17,000 clones, around 80% seen once. One to two pinch biopsies were taken from the rectum during colonoscopy. Controls had colonoscopy for suspected IBD, with normal endoscopy and no IBD the following year. This entry belongs to a study of pediatric ulcerative colitis. Study outcomes and limitations: Repertoires came from total lymphocyte DNA, not specific subsets.

This rearrangement joins TRBV5-6 to TRBJ2-5, with D hard to call. Source material: gut tissue. The sequence derives from a boy between 10 and 17 years old who was a control in a study of pediatric ulcerative colitis. CDR3 sequence reads: CASSLLGSDETQYF. CDR3 sequence (DNA): TGTGCCAGCAGCCTACTGGGATCGGATGAGACCCAGTACTTC.